The present TCR beta chain was sequenced within a study of T cell repertoires in cytomegalovirus infection. Study-level information: A matching HLA type, together with CMV infection, was signaled by public TCR beta signatures. Findings and limits, study-wide: Across the ex vivo response, the dominant clonotypes were HLA-C-restricted CMV-specific TCR beta clonotypes.

TCRdb re-analysed the reads in MiXCR, keeping a single row per CDR3 protein. The sample includes tens of thousands of distinct CDR3 sequences, about 4.2% seen only once; the top ten take less than 25%. In this sample, this clonotype turned up many times. No antigen is known for it. CDR3 size: 14 residues. Trimming left V 0 bases short and J 6 bases short, with 9 bases between. Germline CDR1 and CDR2: MRHNA and SNTAGT. The gene calls are TRBV6-4 and TRBJ2-1; D uncertain. The clonotype was recovered from a human donor in good health (CMV status not recorded). Some clones in this sample may be carry-over from other donors' samples. Sequenced: PBMCs. CDR3 coding DNA: TGTGCCAGCAGTGACTCGGGGTACACCAATGAGCAGTTCTTC. As protein: CASSDSGYTNEQFF.